This T cell receptor (beta chain) was recovered during a study of T cell repertoires in ileal Crohn's disease. Looking at the study overall: Every patient was operated on for stricturing (about 60%) or penetrating (approximately 40%) complications.

Trimming cost V 6 bases and J 5 bases; bases outside gene matches: 8. The germline gives CDR1 SGHDN, CDR2 FVKESK. The CDR3 extends over 14 amino acids. Around 490 nanograms of biopsy DNA per sample underwent TCRB immunosequencing. Libraries were prepared by immunoSEQ multiplex PCR; TCRdb keeps only in-frame clonotypes and omits some of them. This sample yields about 17,000 clones, of which over 50% are seen a single time; roughly 6.2% belongs to the top ten. The rearrangement joins TRBV14 to TRBJ2-7; 9 bases are a match to TRBD2. The sample was ileal tissue. This TCR came from an adult with Crohn's disease. DNA for the CDR3: TGTGCCAGCAGAGCTAGCGGGACGGTCAACGAGCAGTACTTC. It specifies CASRASGTVNEQYF.